The present entry profiles one T cell receptor (beta chain) with its context. The antigen is unknown. V lost 6 bases to trimming and J lost 4 bases; unmatched junction nucleotides: 14. The CDR3 is made up of 16 amino acids. Germline V gene sequence: CDR1 MNHEY, CDR2 SMNVEV (reference sequence). Clones were read by immunoSEQ multiplex PCR, and TCRdb kept only the in-frame ones, dropping some. This table holds 99,000 or so clones, 90% to 97% found once. The source of the sample is a study of OX40 agonist ivuxolimab in advanced cancers. General observations from the study: Among the lowest peripheral clonal expansion occurred in 0.1-3.0 mg/kg partial responders.

The sample in question was CD4+ or CD8+ T cells sorted from blood, obtained in a trial of the OX40 agonist ivuxolimab. This sequence originates from an adult with an advanced solid tumor such as melanoma, head and neck, liver or kidney cancer. The chain employs TRBV27 and TRBJ2-5, with TRBD1 matching over 7 bases. The CDR3 DNA reads as TGTGCCAGCAGCGGCCTGACAGGGCCGGAAGGAGAGACCCAGTACTTC. As protein: CASSGLTGPEGETQYF.